This TCR beta chain was sequenced in a study of shared clonotypes between healthy human individuals. About 30,000 T cell genomes, or roughly 180 ng DNA, went into the sorted-subset replicate PCRs. TCRdb keeps only in-frame clones here, not all; method: immunoSEQ multiplex PCR. The sample has hundreds of thousands of clones, 73% seen once; the top ten hold under 2%. Deletions cut 4 bases from V and 1 base from J, with 10 bases between. The CDR3 is 14 residues long. Germline V CDR1 and CDR2: SGHDN, FVKESK. The genes are TRBV14 and TRBJ1-1, with D perhaps TRBD1 (6 bases). The sequence derives from a woman younger than 45 in good health. Sequencing used memory CD4+ T cells sorted from blood. Subset meaning: CD45RA-negative fraction. CDR3 in amino acids: CASSPTGENTEAFF. The DNA for the CDR3 is TGTGCCAGCAGCCCGACAGGCGAGAACACTGAAGCTTTCTTT.